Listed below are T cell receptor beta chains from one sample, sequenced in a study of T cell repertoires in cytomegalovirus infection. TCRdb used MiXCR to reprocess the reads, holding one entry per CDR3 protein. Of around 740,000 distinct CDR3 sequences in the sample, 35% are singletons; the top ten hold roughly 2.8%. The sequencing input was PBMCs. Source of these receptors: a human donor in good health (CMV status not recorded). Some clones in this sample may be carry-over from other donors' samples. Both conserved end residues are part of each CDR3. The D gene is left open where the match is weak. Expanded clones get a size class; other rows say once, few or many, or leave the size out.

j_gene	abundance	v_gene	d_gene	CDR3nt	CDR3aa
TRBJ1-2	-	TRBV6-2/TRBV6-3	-	TGTGCCAGCAGTTACTCGGACATCGGCTATGGCTACACCTTC	CASSYSDIGYGYTF
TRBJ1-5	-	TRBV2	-	TGTGCCAGCAGTGAACAAACAGGTTGCAATCAGCCCCAGCATTTT	CASSEQTGCNQPQHF
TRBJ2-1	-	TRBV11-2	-	TGTGCCAGCAGCTTAGGCCCCGCGGGGGCCTCCTACAATGAGCAGTTCTTC	CASSLGPAGASYNEQFF
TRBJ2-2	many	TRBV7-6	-	TGTGCCAGCAGCTTATCTGGCAGGGCGGCCACCGGGGAGCTGTTTTTT	CASSLSGRAATGELFF
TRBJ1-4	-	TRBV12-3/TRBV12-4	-	TGTGCCAGCAGTTTATCTGAACCTGAAAAACTGTTTTTT	CASSLSEPEKLFF
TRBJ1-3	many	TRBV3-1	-	TGTGCCAGCAGCCAAGATGGTGACGGTCTCTCTGGAAACACCATATATTTT	CASSQDGDGLSGNTIYF
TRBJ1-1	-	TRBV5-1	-	TGCGCCAGCAGCTTGACGTGGGCGATGAACACTGAAGCTTTCTTT	CASSLTWAMNTEAFF
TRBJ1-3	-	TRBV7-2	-	TGTGCCAACAGCTTAGGTCCTTCTGCAGGAAACACCATATATTTT	CANSLGPSAGNTIYF
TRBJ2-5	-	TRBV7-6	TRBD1	TGTGCCAGCAGCACCCGGGACAGGGGTCAGGAGACCCAGTACTTC	CASSTRDRGQETQYF
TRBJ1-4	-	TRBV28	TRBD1	TGTGCCAGCAGTTTACCTGGACAGGGGAATGAAAAACTGTTTTTT	CASSLPGQGNEKLFF
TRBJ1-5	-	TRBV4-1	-	TGTGCCAGCAGCCAAGCGGGCAGCTCAGCGAATCAGCCCCAGCATTTT	CASSQAGSSANQPQHF
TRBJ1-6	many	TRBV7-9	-	TGTGCCAGCAGCTTAGCGGGGTGGAATTCACCCCTCCACTTT	CASSLAGWNSPLHF
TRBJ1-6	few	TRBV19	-	TGTGCCAGTATGAGCCGAGACCTCTATAATTCACCCCTCCACTTT	CASMSRDLYNSPLHF
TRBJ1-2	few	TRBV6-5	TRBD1	TGTGCCAGCAGTTCAGACAGGGGGCGCGGTAAAGGAGGCTATGGCTACACCTTC	CASSSDRGRGKGGYGYTF
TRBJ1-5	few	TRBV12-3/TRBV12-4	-	TGTGCCAGCAGTTTAGCGGCCGGACAGAAAGGCAGTCAGCCCCAGCATTTT	CASSLAAGQKGSQPQHF
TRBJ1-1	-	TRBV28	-	TGTGCCAGCAGTTTACCCCAGGGGCAACGCACTGAAGCTTTCTTT	CASSLPQGQRTEAFF
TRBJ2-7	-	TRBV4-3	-	TGCGCCAGCAGCCAAGCTCCCACCAGCTCCTACGAGCAGTACTTC	CASSQAPTSSYEQYF
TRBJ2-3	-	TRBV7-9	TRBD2	TGTGCCAGCAGCCTAGGGACTAGCGGGAGCGGGGATACGCAGTATTTT	CASSLGTSGSGDTQYF
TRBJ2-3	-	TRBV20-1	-	TGCAGTGCTACACCGGGACAACCGTTTGGCACAGATACGCAGTATTTT	CSATPGQPFGTDTQYF
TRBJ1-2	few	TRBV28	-	TGTGCCAGCAGTTTGGCTCCCTATGGCTACACCTTC	CASSLAPYGYTF
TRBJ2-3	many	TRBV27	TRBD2	TGTGCCAGCAGTTTCCTAGCGGGAGGCGCAGATACGCAGTATTTT	CASSFLAGGADTQYF
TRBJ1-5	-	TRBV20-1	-	TGCAGTGCGAGGCTCAATATGGGGTATAATCAGCCCCAGCATTTT	CSARLNMGYNQPQHF
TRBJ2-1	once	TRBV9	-	TGTGCCAGCAGCGCCTCTGAGGAGGGTCCGAGCTCCTACAAGGAGCAGTTCTTC	CASSASEEGPSSYKEQFF
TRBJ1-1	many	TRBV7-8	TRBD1	TGTGCCAGCAGCCCTAACCCCGGGACAGCAGCCACTGAAGCTTTCTTT	CASSPNPGTAATEAFF
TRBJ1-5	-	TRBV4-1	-	TGCGCCAGCAGCCTAAGTCCCTCGGGGCAGCCCCAGCATTTT	CASSLSPSGQPQHF
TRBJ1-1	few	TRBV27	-	TGTGCCAGCAGTCCGCGAGGCGGCATGGGGGCTTTCTTT	CASSPRGGMGAFF
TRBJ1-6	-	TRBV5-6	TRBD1	TGTGCCAGCAGCTGGAAGTTGGACAGGGAAAATTCACCCCTCCACTTT	CASSWKLDRENSPLHF
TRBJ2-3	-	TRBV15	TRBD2	TGTGCCACCAGCGGTAGACGGGGGGTCACAGATACGCAGTATTTT	CATSGRRGVTDTQYF
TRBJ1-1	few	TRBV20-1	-	TGCAGTGCTAGAGCGGGAGAGGGAGGCACTGAAGCTTTCTTT	CSARAGEGGTEAFF
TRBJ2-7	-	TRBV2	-	TGTGCCAGCAGACCCACTAGCTCCTACGAGCAGTACTTC	CASRPTSSYEQYF
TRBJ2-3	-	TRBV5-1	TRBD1	TGCGCCAGCAGCTTGGCCGGGCAGGGGGCTCCAGATACGCAGTATTTT	CASSLAGQGAPDTQYF
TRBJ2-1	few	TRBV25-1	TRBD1	TGTGCCAGTATAACCGGGACAGGGTGGGCCAATGAGCAGTTCTTC	CASITGTGWANEQFF
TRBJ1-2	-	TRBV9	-	TGTGCCAGCAGCTTTCGGGACGGATCCAACTATGGCTACACCTTC	CASSFRDGSNYGYTF
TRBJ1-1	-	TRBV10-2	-	TGCGCCAGCAGTCACGGGAACACTGAAGCTTTCTTT	CASSHGNTEAFF
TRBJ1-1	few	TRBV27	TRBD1	TGTGCCAGCAGTTTATCTGAACGGACAGGGGTTGTTGAAGCTTTCTTT	CASSLSERTGVVEAFF
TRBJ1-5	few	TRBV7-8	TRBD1	TGTGCCAGCAGCATATTCGGGACAGGGGATCAGCCCCAGCATTTT	CASSIFGTGDQPQHF
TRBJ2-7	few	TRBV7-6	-	TGTGCCAGCAGCTTAGCGGGGAGGGGGCAGCACGAGGACGAGCAGTACTTC	CASSLAGRGQHEDEQYF
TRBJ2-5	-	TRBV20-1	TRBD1	TGCAGTGCTAGAGCCTTGGGACAGCTCCAAGAGACCCAGTACTTC	CSARALGQLQETQYF
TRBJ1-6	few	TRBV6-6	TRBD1	TGTGCCAGCAGCCCAAGGACAGGGGACAATTCACCCCTCCACTTT	CASSPRTGDNSPLHF
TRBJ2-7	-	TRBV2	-	TGTGCCGCTGGTCAGGGACGCTACGAGCAGTACTTC	CAAGQGRYEQYF
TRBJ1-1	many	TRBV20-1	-	TGCAGTGCTATAGAGGACGGGAGAAACACTGAAGCTTTCTTT	CSAIEDGRNTEAFF
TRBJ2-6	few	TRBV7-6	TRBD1	TGTGCCAGCAGCTCTACAGGGGCCGGGGCCAACGTCCTGACTTTC	CASSSTGAGANVLTF
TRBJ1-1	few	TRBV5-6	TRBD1	TGTGCCAGCAGCTCATACAGGGGTTCCACTGAAGCTTTCTTT	CASSSYRGSTEAFF
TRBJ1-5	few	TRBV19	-	TGTGCCAGTAGTATGTACGACAGCCTGCAGCCCCAGCATTTT	CASSMYDSLQPQHF
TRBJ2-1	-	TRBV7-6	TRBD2	TGTGCCAGCAGCCCGGGGGCGAGCGGGGGTCTAGATGAGCAGTTCTTC	CASSPGASGGLDEQFF
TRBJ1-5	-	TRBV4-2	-	TGTGCCAGCAGCAAATATGCAGAGAGAAATCAGCCCCAGCATTTT	CASSKYAERNQPQHF
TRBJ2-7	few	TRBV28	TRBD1	TGTGCCAGCAGCACCCTGGGACAGGGGTACGAGCAGTACTTC	CASSTLGQGYEQYF
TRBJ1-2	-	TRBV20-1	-	TGCAGTGCTAGAGATGGTATAGCGTGGGCAGCTTATGGCTACACCTTC	CSARDGIAWAAYGYTF
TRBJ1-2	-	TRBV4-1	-	TGCGCCAGCAGCCAAGATTCAGACAACTATGGCTACACCTTC	CASSQDSDNYGYTF
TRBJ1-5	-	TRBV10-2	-	TGCGCCAGCAGTGAGGATCTGGGGTACGGCAATACCAATCAGCCCCAGCATTTT	CASSEDLGYGNTNQPQHF
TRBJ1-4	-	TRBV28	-	TGTGCCAGCAGTTTCTCAGGGGCGAGTGAAAAACTGTTTTTT	CASSFSGASEKLFF
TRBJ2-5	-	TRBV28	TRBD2	TGTGCCATCAGTGTCAGCGGGGGGCAAGATACCCAGTACTTC	CAISVSGGQDTQYF
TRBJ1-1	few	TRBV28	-	TGTGCCTGTACAAATATGAACACTGAAGCTTTCTTT	CACTNMNTEAFF
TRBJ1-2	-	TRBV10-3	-	TGTGCCATCAGTGAGGCAGGGGCAGGATCTACGCAAACCTTC	CAISEAGAGSTQTF
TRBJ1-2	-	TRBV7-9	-	TGTGCCAGTTCCGGGACATTCCTTAACTATGGCTACACCTTC	CASSGTFLNYGYTF